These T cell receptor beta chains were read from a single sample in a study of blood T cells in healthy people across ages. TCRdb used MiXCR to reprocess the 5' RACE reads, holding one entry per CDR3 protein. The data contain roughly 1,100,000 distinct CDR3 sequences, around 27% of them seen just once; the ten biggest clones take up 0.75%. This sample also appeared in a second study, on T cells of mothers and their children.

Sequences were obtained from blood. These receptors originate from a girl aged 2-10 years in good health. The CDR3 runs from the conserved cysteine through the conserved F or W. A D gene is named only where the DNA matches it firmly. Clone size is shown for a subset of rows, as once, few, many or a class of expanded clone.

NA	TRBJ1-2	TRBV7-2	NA	TGTGCCAGCAGCCCCCGGGGGGTTGGTGGCTACACCTTC	CASSPRGVGGYTF
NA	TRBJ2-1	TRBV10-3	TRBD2	TGTGCCATCAGCGCGGGGGGGGAGCAGTTCTTC	CAISAGGEQFF
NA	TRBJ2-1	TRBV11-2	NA	TGTGCCAGCAGCTTTCTGCTTTCTACTTTATCCTACAATGAGCAGTTCTTC	CASSFLLSTLSYNEQFF
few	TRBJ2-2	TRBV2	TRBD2	TGTGCCAGCACGCGGGAGGACAGTGTCGGGGAGCTGTTTTTT	CASTREDSVGELFF
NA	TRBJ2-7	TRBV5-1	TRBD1	TGCGCCAGCAGCCTCGAACAGGGGGTAAGCTCCTACGAGCAGTACTTC	CASSLEQGVSSYEQYF
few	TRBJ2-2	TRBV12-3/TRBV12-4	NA	TGTGCCAGCAGTGACAGTAGCTCGGGATCCGGGGAGCTGTTTTTT	CASSDSSSGSGELFF
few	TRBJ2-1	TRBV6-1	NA	TGTGCCAGCATGTCAGATTACAATGAGCAGTTCTTC	CASMSDYNEQFF
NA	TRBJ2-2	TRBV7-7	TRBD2	TGTGCTAGTACTAGCGGGAGCCCCGGGGAGCTGTTTTTT	CASTSGSPGELFF
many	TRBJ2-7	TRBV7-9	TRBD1	TGTGCCAGCAGCCTCCGGGACAGGGTCTACGAGCAGTACTTC	CASSLRDRVYEQYF
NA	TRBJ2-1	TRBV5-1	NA	TGCGCCTGCAAACCAGAGAGCCCCCGAGAGCAGTTCTTC	CACKPESPREQFF
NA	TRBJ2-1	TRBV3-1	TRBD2	TGTGCCAGCAGACGTGCTAGCGGCTCTATGGGCAATGAGCAGTTCTTC	CASRRASGSMGNEQFF
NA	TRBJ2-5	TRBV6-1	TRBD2	TGTGCCAGCAACTCACTAGCGGGAGGAGAGACCCAGTACTTC	CASNSLAGGETQYF
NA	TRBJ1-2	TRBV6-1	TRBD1	TGTGCCAGCAGTGTTACCGGGACAGGCTATGGCTACACCTTC	CASSVTGTGYGYTF
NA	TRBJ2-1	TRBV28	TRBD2	TGTGCCAGCGCAGAACTAGCGGGAGGGCCCAGCTCCTACAATGAGCAGTTCTTC	CASAELAGGPSSYNEQFF
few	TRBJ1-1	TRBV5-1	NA	TGCGCCAGCAGCTTGGGATCAGGTATTTTTGAAGCTTTCTTT	CASSLGSGIFEAFF
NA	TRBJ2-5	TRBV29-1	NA	TGCAGCGTGACGAATCCCGACAGAGAGACCCAGTACTTC	CSVTNPDRETQYF
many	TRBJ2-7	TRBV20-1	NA	TGCAGTGCTAGTCGCCAGGTCTCCTCCTACGAGCAGTACTTC	CSASRQVSSYEQYF
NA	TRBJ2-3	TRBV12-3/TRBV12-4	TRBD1	TGTGCCAGCACTCTCGGGACAGGGTACGATACGCAGTATTTT	CASTLGTGYDTQYF
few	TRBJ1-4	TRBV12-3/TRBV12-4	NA	TGTGCCAGCAGTTTAGAGGGCAGGAATGAAAAACTGTTTTTT	CASSLEGRNEKLFF
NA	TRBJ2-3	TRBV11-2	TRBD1	TGTGCCAGCAGCTTAGGCCAAGAGGGGGCAAATACGCAGTATTTT	CASSLGQEGANTQYF
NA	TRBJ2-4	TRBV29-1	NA	TGCAGCGTAGAGAGATTGACTAATAATATTCAGTACTTC	CSVERLTNNIQYF
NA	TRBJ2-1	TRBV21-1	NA	TGTGCCAGCAGCAACGAAGGGACTAGCGGATGCCAGCGACCCAATGAGCAGTTCTTC	CASSNEGTSGCQRPNEQFF
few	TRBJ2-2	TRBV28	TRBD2	TGTGCCAGCAGGCGACGCGGGAGTGGTAACACCGGGGAGCTGTTTTTT	CASRRRGSGNTGELFF
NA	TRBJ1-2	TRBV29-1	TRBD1	TGCAGCGCCCCCGGGACAGGGGGACATGGCTACACCTTC	CSAPGTGGHGYTF
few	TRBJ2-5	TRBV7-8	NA	TGTGCCAGCACCCCCTCACGGAACCAAGAGACCCAGTACTTC	CASTPSRNQETQYF
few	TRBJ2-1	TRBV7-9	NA	TGTGCCAGCAGCTTAATTGTGGACAATGAGCAGTTCTTC	CASSLIVDNEQFF
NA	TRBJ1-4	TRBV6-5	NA	TGTGCCAGCAGTTACGTGGGGACTGGTGAAAAACTGTTTTTT	CASSYVGTGEKLFF
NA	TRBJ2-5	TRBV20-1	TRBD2	TGCAGTGCTAGAGTGGGACTAGCGGGGGGGAGGGTAGAGACCCAGTACTTC	CSARVGLAGGRVETQYF
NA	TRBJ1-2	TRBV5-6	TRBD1	TGTGCCAGCAGCTATCCGGGACAGGGGGATGGCTACACCTTC	CASSYPGQGDGYTF
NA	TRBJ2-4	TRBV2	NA	TGTGCCAGCAGTGAGAGGGTAGCCAAAAACATTCAGTACTTC	CASSERVAKNIQYF
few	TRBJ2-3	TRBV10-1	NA	TGCCCCTTCCCCGATACGCAGTATTTT	CPFPDTQYF
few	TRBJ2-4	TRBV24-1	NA	TGTGCCACCAGTGACCCGGGAAGAGGAGAAAACATTCAGTACTTC	CATSDPGRGENIQYF
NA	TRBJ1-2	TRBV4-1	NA	TGCGCCAGCAGCCAAGCCGCCTACGACTTCCTCTATGGCTACACCTTC	CASSQAAYDFLYGYTF
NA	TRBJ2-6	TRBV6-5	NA	TGTGCCAGCAGCCGCTGGGTAGCTGGGGCCAACGTCCTGACTTTC	CASSRWVAGANVLTF